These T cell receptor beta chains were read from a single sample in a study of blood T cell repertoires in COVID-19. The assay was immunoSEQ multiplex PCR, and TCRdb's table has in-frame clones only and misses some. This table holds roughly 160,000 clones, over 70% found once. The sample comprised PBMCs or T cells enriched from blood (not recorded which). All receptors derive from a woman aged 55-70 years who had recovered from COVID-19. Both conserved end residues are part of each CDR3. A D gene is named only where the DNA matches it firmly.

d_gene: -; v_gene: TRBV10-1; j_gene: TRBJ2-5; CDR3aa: CASSENLFGTQYF
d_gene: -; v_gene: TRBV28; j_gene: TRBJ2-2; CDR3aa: CASVPGQNTGELFF
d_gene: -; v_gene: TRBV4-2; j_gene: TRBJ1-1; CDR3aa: CASSTRGLTEAFF
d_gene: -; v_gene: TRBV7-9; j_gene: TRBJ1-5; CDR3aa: CASSPGTYSNQPQHF
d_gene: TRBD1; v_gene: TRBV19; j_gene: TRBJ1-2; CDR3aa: CASSLRGLSEGYTF
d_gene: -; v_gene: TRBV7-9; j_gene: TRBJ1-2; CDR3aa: CASSLGTIAGYTF
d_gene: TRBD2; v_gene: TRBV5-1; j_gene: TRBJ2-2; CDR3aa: CATSRAGTRGTGELFF
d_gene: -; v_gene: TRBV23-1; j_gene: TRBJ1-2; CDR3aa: CASSPGLNYGYTF
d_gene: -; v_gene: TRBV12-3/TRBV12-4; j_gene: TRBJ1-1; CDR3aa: CASSLGQGAEAFF
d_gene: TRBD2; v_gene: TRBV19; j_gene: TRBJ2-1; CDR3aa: CASRLAYVSYNEQFF
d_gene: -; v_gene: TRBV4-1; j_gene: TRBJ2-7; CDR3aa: CASSQGHVTYEQYF
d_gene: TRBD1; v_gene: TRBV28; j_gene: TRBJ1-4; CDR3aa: CASSSTGVAWEKLFF
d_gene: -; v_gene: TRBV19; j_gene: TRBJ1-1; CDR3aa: CASSIYRDTEAFF
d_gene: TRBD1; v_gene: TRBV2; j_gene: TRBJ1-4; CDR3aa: CATQGAGEKLFF
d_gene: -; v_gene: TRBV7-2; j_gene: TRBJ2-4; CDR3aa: CASSLFSSKNIQYF
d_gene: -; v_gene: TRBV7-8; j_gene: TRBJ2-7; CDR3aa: CASSLVPEQTFYEQYF
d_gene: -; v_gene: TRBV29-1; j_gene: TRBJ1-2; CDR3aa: CSVSQGQEYGYTF
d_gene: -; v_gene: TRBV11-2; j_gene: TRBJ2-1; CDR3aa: CASSDDRYNEQFF
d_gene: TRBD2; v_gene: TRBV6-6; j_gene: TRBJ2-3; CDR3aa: CASSSSGGANTQYF
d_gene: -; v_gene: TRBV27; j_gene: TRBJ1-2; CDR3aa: CASSLKGAPLAKGYTF
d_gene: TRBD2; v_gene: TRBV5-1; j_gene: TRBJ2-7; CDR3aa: CASAVAGGPGEQYF
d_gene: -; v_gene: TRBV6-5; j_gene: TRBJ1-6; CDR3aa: CASSNRVSPLHF
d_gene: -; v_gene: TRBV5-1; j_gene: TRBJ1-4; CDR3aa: CASSPAGNPGEKLFF
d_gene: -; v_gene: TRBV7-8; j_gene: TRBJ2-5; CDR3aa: CASSLDRVETQYF
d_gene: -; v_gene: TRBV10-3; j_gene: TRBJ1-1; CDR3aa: CAISEGRNTEAFF
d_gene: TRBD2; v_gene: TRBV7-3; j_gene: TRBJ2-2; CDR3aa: CASSPREGGELFF
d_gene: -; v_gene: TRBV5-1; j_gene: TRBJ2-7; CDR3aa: CASRLEANPNYEQYF
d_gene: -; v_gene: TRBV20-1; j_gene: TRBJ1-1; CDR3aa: CSASQREAFF
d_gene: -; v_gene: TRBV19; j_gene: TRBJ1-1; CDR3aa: CASSISRTGSEAFF
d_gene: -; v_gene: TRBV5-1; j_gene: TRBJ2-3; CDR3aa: CASSSGTSTDTQYF
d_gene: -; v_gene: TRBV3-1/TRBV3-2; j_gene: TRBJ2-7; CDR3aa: CASSSQVSYEQYF
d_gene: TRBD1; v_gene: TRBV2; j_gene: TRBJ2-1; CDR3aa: CASMGTGASEQFF
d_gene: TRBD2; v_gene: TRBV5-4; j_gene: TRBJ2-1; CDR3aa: CASSPRTSGANNEQFF
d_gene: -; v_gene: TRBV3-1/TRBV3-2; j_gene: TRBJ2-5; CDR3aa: CASSLRSGQETQYF
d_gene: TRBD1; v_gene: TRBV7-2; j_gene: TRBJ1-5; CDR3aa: CASSLGAVGGGQPQHF
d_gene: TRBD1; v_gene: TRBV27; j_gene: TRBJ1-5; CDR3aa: CASSAGTGRNQPQHF
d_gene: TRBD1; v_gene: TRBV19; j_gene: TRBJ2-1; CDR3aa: CASSIGPQRGPYNEQFF
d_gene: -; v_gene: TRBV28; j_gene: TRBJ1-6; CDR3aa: CASSDSYSPLHF
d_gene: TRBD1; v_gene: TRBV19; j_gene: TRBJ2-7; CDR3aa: CASSLRDRRDEQYF
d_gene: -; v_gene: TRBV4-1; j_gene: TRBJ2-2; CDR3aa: CASSQDPGAWGTHTNTGELFF
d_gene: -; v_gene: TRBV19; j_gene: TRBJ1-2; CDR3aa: CASSPPGHGNANYGYTF
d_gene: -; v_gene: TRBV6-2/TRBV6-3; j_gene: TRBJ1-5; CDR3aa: CASSYVQGSQPQHF
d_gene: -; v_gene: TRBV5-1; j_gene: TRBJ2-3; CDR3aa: CASSLGGLGGTDTQYF
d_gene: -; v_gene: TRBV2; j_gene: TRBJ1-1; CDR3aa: CASRRGREDTEAFF
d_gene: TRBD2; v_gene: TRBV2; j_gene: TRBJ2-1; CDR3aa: CASILAGTSGTNEQFF
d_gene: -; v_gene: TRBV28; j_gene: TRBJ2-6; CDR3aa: CASSRTRGAGLGAGANVLTF
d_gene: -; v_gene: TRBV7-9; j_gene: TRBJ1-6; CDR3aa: CASSASGTNNSPLHF
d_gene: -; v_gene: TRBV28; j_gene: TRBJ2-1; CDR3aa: CASSLLGRGNEQFF
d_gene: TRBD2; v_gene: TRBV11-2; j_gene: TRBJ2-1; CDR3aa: CASSPILAGGHNEQFF
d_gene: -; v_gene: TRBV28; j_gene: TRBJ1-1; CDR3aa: CASSFWQGPEAFF
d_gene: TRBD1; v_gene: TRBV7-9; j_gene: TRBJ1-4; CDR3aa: CASSLDDRGRLFF
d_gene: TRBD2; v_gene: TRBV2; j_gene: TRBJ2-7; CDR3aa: CASTGGGSSYEQYF
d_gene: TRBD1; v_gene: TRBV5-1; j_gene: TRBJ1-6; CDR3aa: CASSYYSGTANSPLHF
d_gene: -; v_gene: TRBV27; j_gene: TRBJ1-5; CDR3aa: CASSPGRGGAGDQPQHF
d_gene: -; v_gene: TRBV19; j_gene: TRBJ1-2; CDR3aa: CASRYVDRDGYTF
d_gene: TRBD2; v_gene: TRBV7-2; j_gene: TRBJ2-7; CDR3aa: CASSRGLAGTYEQYF
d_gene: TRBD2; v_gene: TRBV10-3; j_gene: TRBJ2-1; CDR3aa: CAISGLAGANTYEQFF